These T cell receptor beta chains were read from a single sample in a study of blood T cell repertoires in COVID-19. Method: immunoSEQ multiplex PCR; TCRdb's copy keeps in-frame clones and lacks some. Altogether approximately 180,000 clones are present, over 65% being singletons, with the ten largest covering roughly 18%. Source material: peripheral blood. These receptors came from a person between 70 and 80 years old with COVID-19, enrolled during active disease. Both conserved end residues are part of each CDR3. Fields, in order: V gene, J gene, CDR3 protein.

>TRBV11-3|TRBJ2-1
CASSLKGSGHEQFF
>TRBV30|TRBJ1-2
CAWAGTGNFNYGYTF
>TRBV29-1|TRBJ2-2
CSADRGYTGELFF
>TRBV2|TRBJ1-5
CASAQGGTDTYSNQPQHF
>TRBV25-1|TRBJ1-1
CASSSGLTMDTEAFF
>TRBV28|TRBJ1-5
CATQPTGGNQPQHF
>TRBV6-2/TRBV6-3|TRBJ2-3
CASSYSTVRQDTDTQYF
>TRBV30|TRBJ2-3
CAWIRSESQYF
>TRBV27|TRBJ1-2
CASSFQGQGNYGYTF
>TRBV10-3|TRBJ2-3
CAIRDWLAGITDTQYF
>TRBV5-1|TRBJ1-4
CASSLDRAGEKLFF
>TRBV5-1|TRBJ2-1
CASSLGLAPYNEQFF
>TRBV20-1|TRBJ2-3
CSARWGHTQYF
>TRBV19|TRBJ2-3
CASSIGGRSTDTQYF
>TRBV7-8|TRBJ2-3
CASRTNAADTQYF
>TRBV5-4|TRBJ1-1
CASSSSTINTEAFF
>TRBV9|TRBJ1-5
CASSASDRVGQPQHF
>TRBV19|TRBJ2-5
CASSIDHGGRKEYF
>TRBV5-6|TRBJ1-6
CASSSGLINSPLHF
>TRBV6-8|TRBJ1-2
CASRMDRGLQYGYTF
>TRBV19|TRBJ2-3
CASSRGRTQYF
>TRBV6-2/TRBV6-3|TRBJ2-1
CASSRPTSGFYNEQFF
>TRBV7-9|TRBJ2-3
CASSEREFVDTQYF
>TRBV7-2|TRBJ2-2
CASSFGGNTGELFF
>TRBV7-9|TRBJ2-5
CASSFRQGRRETQYF
>TRBV7-2|TRBJ1-1
CASSSPRENTEAFF
>TRBV6-6|TRBJ1-2
CASSDKGANYGYTF